These 10 T cell receptor beta chains were all obtained from the same sample, sequenced in a study of OX40 agonist ivuxolimab in advanced cancers. Here immunoSEQ multiplex PCR was the method, and the copy in TCRdb shows in-frame clones only, minus some. The table lists under 35,000 clones, less than 80% of them singletons. This specimen consisted of CD4+ or CD8+ T cells sorted from blood, obtained in a trial of the OX40 agonist ivuxolimab. The origin of the receptors is an adult with an advanced solid tumor such as melanoma, head and neck, liver or kidney cancer.

CDR3 loop: CASSVPGTSRKGTEAFF. The DNA for the CDR3 is TGTGCCAGCAGTGTTCCCGGGACATCCAGGAAGGGCACTGAAGCTTTCTTT. The V and J genes are TRBV28 and TRBJ1-1; D may be TRBD1 (6 bases). The CDR3 runs 17 residues. From germline, CDR1 is MDHEN and CDR2 SYDVKM. Trimming took 5 bases from V and 4 from J, leaving 23 bases between them.

This clone was detected once. This rearrangement joins TRBV7-2 to TRBJ1-1; possibly TRBD1 for D (5 bases). Deletions cut 1 base from V and 4 bases from J, with 7 bases between. Germline-derived CDR1 and CDR2 are SGHTA and FQGNSA. This CDR3 contains 13 residues. The CDR3 DNA sequence: TGTGCCAGCAGCTTAGGGGGACTCACTGAAGCTTTCTTT. As protein: CASSLGGLTEAFF.

The chain carries TRBV19 and TRBJ1-1, with TRBD1 matching 9 bases. The CDR3 sequence is 16 residues long. V was clipped by 8 bases and J by 4 bases; unmatched bases: 14. Germline V gene lookup returns CDR1 LNHDA and CDR2 SQIVND (reference sequence). The CDR3 sequence is CASRSTGGRKGTEAFF. DNA of the CDR3: TGTGCCAGTCGTTCAACAGGGGGCCGCAAAGGCACTGAAGCTTTCTTT. The variable domain in full, completed from reference TRBV19 and TRBJ1-1, reads DGGITQSPKYLFRKEGQNVTLSCEQNLNHDAMYWYRQDPGQGLRLIYYSQIVNDFQKGDIAEGYSVSREKKESFPLTVTSAQKNPTAFYLCASRSTGGRKGTEAFFGQGTRLTVV.

This chain uses TRBV7-2 with TRBJ2-3; 11 bases line up with TRBD2. Germline values: CDR1 SGHTA, CDR2 FQGNSA. With V trimmed by 3 bases and J by 6 bases, 11 bases remained unmatched. The length of the CDR3 is 17 residues. The CDR3 coding sequence is TGTGCCAGCAGCTTCGGTTTAGCGGGGGGGGCTAGGGATACGCAGTATTTT. Translated: CASSFGLAGGARDTQYF.

In its sample, this clone ranks as medium-sized. The chain uses TRBV30 and TRBJ2-7, with a tentative D call TRBD1 (6 bases). Trimming took 2 bases from V and 0 from J, leaving 8 bases between them. The CDR3 consists of 13 residues. Germline assignment: CDR1 GTSNPN and CDR2 SVGIG (reference sequence). CDR3 DNA: TGTGCCTGGAGTCAGGGGATCTCCTACGAGCAGTACTTC. Translating it yields CAWSQGISYEQYF.

The chain has TRBV27 and TRBJ1-1; the D is unclear. CDR1 is MNHEY and CDR2 is SMNVEV in the germline V gene (reference sequence). The CDR3 sequence is 14 residues long. The V end lost 7 bases, the J end lost 5 bases, and 17 bases lay between the germline ends. CDR3 bases: TGTGCCAGCACCAAAGAAGGGAGACGGACTGAAGCTTTCTTT. Translation gives CASTKEGRRTEAFF.

V is TRBV10-3 and J is TRBJ1-5; no firm D call. Germline V lookup: CDR1 ENHRY, CDR2 SYGVKD. This CDR3 is 15 amino acids long. Trimming cost V 3 bases and J 0 bases, with 9 bases left between them. CDR3 coding DNA: TGTGCCATCAGTGATACCGGGAATAGCAATCAGCCCCAGCATTTT. Amino acids: CAISDTGNSNQPQHF.

This chain links TRBV5-1 with TRBJ2-3, with TRBD2 matching 11 bases. CDR1 and CDR2 (germline): SGHRS, YFSETQ. V gave up 4 bases and J gave up 0 bases; unmatched junction bases: 4. This CDR3 has 16 residues. CDR3 sequence reads: CASSPTSGVSTDTQYF. In DNA form, the CDR3 reads TGCGCCAGCAGCCCGACTAGCGGGGTTAGCACAGATACGCAGTATTTT.

This chain links TRBV2 with TRBJ1-2, with TRBD1 matching 11 bases. CDR1 and CDR2 from the germline V gene are SNHLY and FYNNEI. CDR3 length: 13 amino acids. The trim removed 6 bases at V and 7 bases at J, leaving 4 bases unmatched. The CDR3 region is CASRGTGGAGYTF. CDR3 nucleotides: TGTGCCAGCAGGGGGACAGGGGGAGCTGGCTACACCTTC.

The J gene is TRBJ1-4, the V gene TRBV6-1, with 7 bases identical to TRBD1. The V and J ends lost 5 bases and 8 bases, in that order; junction bases with no gene match: 8. The CDR3 has 14 residues. The germline V gene encodes CDR1 MNHNS and CDR2 SASEGT. CDR3 protein: CASSFGTESEKLFF. CDR3 bases: TGTGCCAGCAGTTTTGGGACAGAGAGCGAAAAACTGTTTTTT.